This T cell receptor beta chain is from a study of blood T cell repertoires in COVID-19. Overall study context: Samples representing acute and convalescent COVID-19 were sourced from the United States, Italy and Spain. The cDNA or gDNA used as material had been derived from T cells, B-cell-depleted T cells, or PBMCs.

Study processing details: Reference gene primers were amplified, and this amplification served to estimate nucleated cell counts. The protocol was immunoSEQ multiplex PCR, while the TCRdb copy is restricted to in-frame clones and leaves out a portion. V, J and clone size were drawn from that table, and D and trimming were deduced from the DNA. The sample includes 85,000 to 100,000 clones, about nine tenths seen only once; the top ten take 27%. The trim removed 1 base at V and 8 bases at J, leaving 5 bases unmatched. The CDR3 contains 14 residues. Germline CDR1 reads SGHRS; CDR2 reads YFSETQ. The chain joins TRBV5-1 to TRBJ2-1; 8 nucleotides agree with TRBD2. The sequence derives from a man between 45 and 60 years old with active or convalescent COVID-19. The sample was peripheral blood. Here the CDR3 DNA reads TGCGCCAGCAGCTTGTCGGGAGGGATGGATGAGCAGTTCTTC. Translation: CASSLSGGMDEQFF. The entire variable domain, with the rest obtained from reference TRBV5-1 and TRBJ2-1, is as follows: KAGVTQTPRYLIKTRGQQVTLSCSPISGHRSVSWYQQTPGQGLQFLFEYFSETQRNKGNFPGRFSGRQFSNSRSEMNVSTLELGDSALYLCASSLSGGMDEQFFGPGTRLTVL.